This is a list of T cell receptor beta chains from one sample in a study of hypomethylating agent response in myelodysplastic syndrome. The method was immunoSEQ multiplex PCR; TCRdb's version includes in-frame clones alone and lacks a portion of them. The data contain a few thousand clones, under 90% of them singletons. The material sequenced was bone marrow, taken before or after starting hypomethylating agent treatment for myelodysplastic syndrome (not recorded which). All receptors come from a human donor with myelodysplastic syndrome. Both conserved end residues are part of each CDR3. A D gene is named only where the DNA matches it firmly. Clone sizes are given selectively: once, few, many, or a class where the clone is expanded.

>NA|NA|TRBV7-9|12|TRBJ2-3
CASSSSGDTQYF
TGTGCCAGCAGCTCGAGCGGAGATACGCAGTATTTT
>NA|NA|TRBV29-1|13|TRBJ2-3
CSVGSPTGDTQYF
TGCAGCGTTGGGAGCCCGACGGGAGATACGCAGTATTTT
>NA|TRBD1|TRBV5-3|14|TRBJ1-2
CARSLRGLSYGYTF
TGTGCCAGAAGCTTGAGGGGGCTAAGTTATGGCTACACCTTC
>once|TRBD1|TRBV27|14|TRBJ1-2
CASSIQGANYGYTF
TGTGCCAGCAGTATCCAGGGGGCAAACTATGGCTACACCTTC
>once|NA|TRBV10-3|16|TRBJ2-7
CAISEVKGLSSYEQYF
TGTGCCATCAGTGAAGTTAAGGGCTTAAGCTCCTACGAGCAGTACTTC
>NA|TRBD1|TRBV7-2|14|TRBJ2-7
CASSLAQGIFEQYF
TGTGCCAGCAGCTTAGCACAGGGGATTTTCGAGCAGTACTTC
>NA|NA|TRBV7-9|11|TRBJ2-1
CASRQGNEQFF
TGTGCCAGCAGGCAGGGCAATGAGCAGTTCTTC
>NA|NA|TRBV13|12|TRBJ2-5
CASSLRGLPLDF
TGTGCCAGCAGCTTAAGGGGACTCCCATTGGACTTC
>NA|TRBD2|TRBV13|15|TRBJ2-3
CASSHLAGNVDTQYF
TGTGCCAGCAGCCACTTAGCGGGGAATGTAGATACGCAGTATTTT
>once|TRBD1|TRBV5-5|16|TRBJ2-2
CASSSSTGGYTGELFF
TGTGCCAGCAGCTCTTCGACAGGGGGGTACACCGGGGAGCTGTTTTTT
>NA|NA|TRBV11-2|16|TRBJ1-3
CASSLSGPDSGNTIYF
TGTGCCAGCAGCTTATCCGGACCTGATTCTGGAAACACCATATATTTT
>NA|TRBD2|TRBV19|15|TRBJ2-2
CASRTTSWNTGELFF
TGTGCCAGTAGGACGACTAGCTGGAACACCGGGGAGCTGTTTTTT
>NA|NA|TRBV23-1|16|TRBJ1-2
CASSQSSRRVPYGYTF
TGCGCCAGCAGTCAATCGTCCCGAAGGGTCCCCTATGGCTACACCTTC
>NA|TRBD2|TRBV15|16|TRBJ2-1
CATSRRTSGEYNEQFF
TGTGCCACCAGCAGACGGACTAGCGGGGAATACAATGAGCAGTTCTTC
>NA|NA|TRBV5-1|14|TRBJ2-5
CASSSGPQGKTQYF
TGCGCCAGCAGCTCCGGACCTCAAGGAAAGACCCAGTACTTC
>NA|NA|TRBV5-8|11|TRBJ1-2
CASGRNYGYTF
TGTGCCAGCGGGAGAAACTATGGCTACACCTTC
>NA|NA|TRBV28|15|TRBJ2-2
CASRPTDLNTGELFF
TGTGCCAGCAGACCTACGGACCTGAACACCGGGGAGCTGTTTTTT